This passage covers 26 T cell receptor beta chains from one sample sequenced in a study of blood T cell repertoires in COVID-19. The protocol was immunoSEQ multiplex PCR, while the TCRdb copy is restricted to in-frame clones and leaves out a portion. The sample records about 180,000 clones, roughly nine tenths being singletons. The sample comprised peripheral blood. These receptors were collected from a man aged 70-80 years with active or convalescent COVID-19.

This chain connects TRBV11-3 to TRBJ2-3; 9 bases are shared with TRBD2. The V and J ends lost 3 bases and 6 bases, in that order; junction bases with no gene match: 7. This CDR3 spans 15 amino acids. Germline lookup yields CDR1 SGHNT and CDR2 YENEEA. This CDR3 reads CASSFYSGRSDTQYF. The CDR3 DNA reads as TGTGCCAGCAGCTTTTATAGCGGGAGATCGGATACGCAGTATTTT.

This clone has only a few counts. The CDR3 nucleotides read TGTGCCAGCAGCTTAGCGGGACAGACTAGCAATCAGCCCCAGCATTTT. Amino acids: CASSLAGQTSNQPQHF. The chain uses TRBV7-9 and TRBJ1-5, with 7 positions matching TRBD1. The CDR3 is 16 amino acids. J was trimmed by 0 bases and V by 0 bases; bases with no gene match: 2. Germline V lookup: CDR1 SEHNR, CDR2 FQNEAQ (reference sequence). Together with reference TRBV7-9 and TRBJ1-5, the CDR3 gives the full variable domain: DTGVSQNPRHKITKRGQNVTFRCDPISEHNRLYWYRQTLGQGPEFLTYFQNEAQLEKSRLLSDRFSAERPKGSFSTLEIQRTEQGDSAMYLCASSLAGQTSNQPQHFGDGTRLSIL.

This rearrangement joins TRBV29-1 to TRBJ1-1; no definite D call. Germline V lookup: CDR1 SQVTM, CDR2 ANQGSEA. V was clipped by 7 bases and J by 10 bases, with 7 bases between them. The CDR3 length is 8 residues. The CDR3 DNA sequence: TGCAGCGCCGTCGGAGCTTTCTTT. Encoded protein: CSAVGAFF.

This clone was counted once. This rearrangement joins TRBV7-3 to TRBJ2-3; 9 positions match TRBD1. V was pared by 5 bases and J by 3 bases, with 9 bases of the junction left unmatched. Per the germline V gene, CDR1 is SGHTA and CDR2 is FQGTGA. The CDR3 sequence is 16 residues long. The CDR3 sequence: CASSPHRQGGTDTQYF. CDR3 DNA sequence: TGTGCCAGCAGCCCCCACCGACAGGGGGGGACAGATACGCAGTATTTT.

CDR3 residues: CASSLVGRGTGELFF. CDR3 bases: TGTGCCAGCAGCTTAGTCGGCAGGGGCACCGGGGAGCTGTTTTTT. The V and J genes are TRBV7-2 and TRBJ2-2; TRBD1 might be the D (6 bases). Germline CDR1 is SGHTA and CDR2 is FQGNSA. This CDR3 is built from 15 residues. Trimming took off 1 base at V and 4 bases at J, with 10 bases between the two ends.

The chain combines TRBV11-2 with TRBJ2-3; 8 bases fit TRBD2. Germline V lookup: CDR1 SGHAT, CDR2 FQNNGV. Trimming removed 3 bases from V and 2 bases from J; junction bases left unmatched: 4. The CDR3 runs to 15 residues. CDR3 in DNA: TGTGCCAGCAGCTTCACGGGGGGGGACACAGATACGCAGTATTTT. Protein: CASSFTGGDTDTQYF.

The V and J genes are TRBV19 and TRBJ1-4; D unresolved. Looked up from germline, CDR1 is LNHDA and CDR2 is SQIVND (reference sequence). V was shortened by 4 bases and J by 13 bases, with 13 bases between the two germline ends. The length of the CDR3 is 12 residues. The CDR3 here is CASSRGIAGLFF. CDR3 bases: TGTGCCAGTAGTAGAGGGATCGCCGGACTGTTTTTT. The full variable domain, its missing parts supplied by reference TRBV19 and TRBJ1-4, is DGGITQSPKYLFRKEGQNVTLSCEQNLNHDAMYWYRQDPGQGLRLIYYSQIVNDFQKGDIAEGYSVSREKKESFPLTVTSAQKNPTAFYLCASSRGIAGLFFGSGTQLSVL.

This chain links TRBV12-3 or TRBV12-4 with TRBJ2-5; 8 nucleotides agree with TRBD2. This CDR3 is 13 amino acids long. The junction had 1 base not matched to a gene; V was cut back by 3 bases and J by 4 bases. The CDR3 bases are TGTGCCAGCAGTTTCGCGGGGGGAGAGACCCAGTACTTC. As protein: CASSFAGGETQYF.

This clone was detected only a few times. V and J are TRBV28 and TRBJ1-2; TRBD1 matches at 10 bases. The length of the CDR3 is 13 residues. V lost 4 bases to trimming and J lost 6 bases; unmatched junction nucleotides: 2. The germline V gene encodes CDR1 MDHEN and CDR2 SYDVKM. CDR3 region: CASSSGQGNGYTF. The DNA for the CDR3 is TGTGCCAGCAGTTCGGGACAGGGGAATGGCTACACCTTC.

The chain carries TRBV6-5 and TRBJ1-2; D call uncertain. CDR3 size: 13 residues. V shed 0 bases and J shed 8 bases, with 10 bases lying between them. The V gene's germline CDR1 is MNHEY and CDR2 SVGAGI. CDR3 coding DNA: TGTGCCAGCAGTTACTCATCAGCGTTGGGCTACACCTTC. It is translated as CASSYSSALGYTF.

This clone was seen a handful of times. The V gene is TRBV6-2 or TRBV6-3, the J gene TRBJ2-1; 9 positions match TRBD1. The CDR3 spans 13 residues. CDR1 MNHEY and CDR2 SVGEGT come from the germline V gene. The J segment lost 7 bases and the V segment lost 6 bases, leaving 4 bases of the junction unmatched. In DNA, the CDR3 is TGTGCCAGCAGCGGGGACAGGGCTAATGAGCAGTTCTTC. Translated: CASSGDRANEQFF.

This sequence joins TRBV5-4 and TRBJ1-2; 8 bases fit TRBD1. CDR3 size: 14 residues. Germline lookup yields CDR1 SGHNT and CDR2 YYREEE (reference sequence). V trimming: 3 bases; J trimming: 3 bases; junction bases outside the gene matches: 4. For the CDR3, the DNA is TGTGCCAGCAGCTCCGGACAGGGAGACTATGGCTACACCTTC. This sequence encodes CASSSGQGDYGYTF.

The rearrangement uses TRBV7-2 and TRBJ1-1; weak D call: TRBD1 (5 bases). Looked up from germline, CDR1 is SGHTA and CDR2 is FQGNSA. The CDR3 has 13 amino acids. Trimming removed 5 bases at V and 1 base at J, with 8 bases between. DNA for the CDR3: TGTGCCAGCAGCCGACAGAAGAACACTGAAGCTTTCTTT. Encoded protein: CASSRQKNTEAFF.

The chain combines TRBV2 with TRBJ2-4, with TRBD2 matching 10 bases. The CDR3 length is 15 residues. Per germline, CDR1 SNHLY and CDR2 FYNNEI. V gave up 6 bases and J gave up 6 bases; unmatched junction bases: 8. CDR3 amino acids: CASSPGSGRGNIQYF. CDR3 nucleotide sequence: TGTGCCAGCAGCCCGGGGAGCGGGAGGGGAAACATTCAGTACTTC.

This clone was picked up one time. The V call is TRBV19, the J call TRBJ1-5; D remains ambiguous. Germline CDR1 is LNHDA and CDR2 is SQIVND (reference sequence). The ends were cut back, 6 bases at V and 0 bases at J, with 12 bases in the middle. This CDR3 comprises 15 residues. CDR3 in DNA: TGTGCCAGTAGAGACAAGAGTTATAGCAATCAGCCCCAGCATTTT. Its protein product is CASRDKSYSNQPQHF.

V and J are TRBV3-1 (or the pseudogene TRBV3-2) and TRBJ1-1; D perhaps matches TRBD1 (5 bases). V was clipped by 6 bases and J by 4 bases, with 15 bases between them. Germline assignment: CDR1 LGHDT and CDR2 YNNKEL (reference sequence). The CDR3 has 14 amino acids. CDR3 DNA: TGTGCCAGCAGTCAGGGACTTCAAGGCACTGAAGCTTTCTTT. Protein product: CASSQGLQGTEAFF.

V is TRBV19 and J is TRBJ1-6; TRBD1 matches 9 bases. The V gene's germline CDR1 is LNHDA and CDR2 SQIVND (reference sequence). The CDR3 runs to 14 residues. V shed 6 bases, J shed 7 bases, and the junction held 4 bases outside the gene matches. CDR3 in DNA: TGTGCCAGTAGGGGGGACAGGGTCAATTCACCCCTCCACTTT. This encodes CASRGDRVNSPLHF.

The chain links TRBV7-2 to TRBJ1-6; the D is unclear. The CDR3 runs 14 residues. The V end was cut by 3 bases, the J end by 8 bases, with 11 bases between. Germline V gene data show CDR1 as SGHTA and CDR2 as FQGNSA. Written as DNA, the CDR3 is TGTGCCAGCAGCTTGACGACTCTTTATTCACCCCTCCACTTT. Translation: CASSLTTLYSPLHF.

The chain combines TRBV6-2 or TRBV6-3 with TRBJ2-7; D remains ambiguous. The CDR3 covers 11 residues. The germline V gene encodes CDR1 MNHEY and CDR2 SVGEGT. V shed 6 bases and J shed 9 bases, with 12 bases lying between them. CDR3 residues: CASSPPPGQYF. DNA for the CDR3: TGTGCCAGCAGCCCGCCCCCAGGGCAGTACTTC.

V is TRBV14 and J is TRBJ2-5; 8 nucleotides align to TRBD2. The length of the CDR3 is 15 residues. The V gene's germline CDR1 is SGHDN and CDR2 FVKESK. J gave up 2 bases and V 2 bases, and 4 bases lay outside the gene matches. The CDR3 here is CASSQFSGTQETQYF. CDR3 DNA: TGTGCCAGCAGCCAATTTAGCGGGACTCAAGAGACCCAGTACTTC. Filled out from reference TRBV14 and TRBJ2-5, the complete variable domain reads EAGVTQFPSHSVIEKGQTVTLRCDPISGHDNLYWYRRVMGKEIKFLLHFVKESKQDESGMPNNRFLAERTGGTYSTLKVQPAELEDSGVYFCASSQFSGTQETQYFGPGTRLLVL.

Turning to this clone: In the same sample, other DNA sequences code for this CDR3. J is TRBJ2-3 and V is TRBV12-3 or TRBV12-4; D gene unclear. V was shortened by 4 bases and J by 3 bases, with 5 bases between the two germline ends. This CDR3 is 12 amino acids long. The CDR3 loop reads CASSSLTDTQYF. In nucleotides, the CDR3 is TGTGCCAGCAGTTCTTTAACAGATACGCAGTATTTT.

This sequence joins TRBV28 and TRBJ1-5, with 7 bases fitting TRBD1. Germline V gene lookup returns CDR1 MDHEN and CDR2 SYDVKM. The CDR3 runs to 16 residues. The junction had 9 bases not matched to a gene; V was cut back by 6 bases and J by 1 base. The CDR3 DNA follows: TGTGCCAGCAGCCCCAGGGGGTGGCTGAGCAATCAGCCCCAGCATTTT. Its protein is CASSPRGWLSNQPQHF.

This CDR3 is CASTRDRESQPQHF. CDR3 nucleotide sequence: TGTGCCAGCACTAGAGACAGGGAAAGTCAGCCCCAGCATTTT. The chain carries TRBV6-5 and TRBJ1-5, with 7 positions matching TRBD1. The trim removed 7 bases at V and 6 bases at J, leaving 9 bases unmatched. The CDR3 has 14 residues. Germline V lookup: CDR1 MNHEY, CDR2 SVGAGI.

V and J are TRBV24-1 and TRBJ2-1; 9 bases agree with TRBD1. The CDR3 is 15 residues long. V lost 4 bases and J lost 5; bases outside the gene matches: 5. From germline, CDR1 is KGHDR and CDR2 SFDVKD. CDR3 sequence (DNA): TGTGCCACCAGTGACTCGAGGACAGGGGACAATGAGCAGTTCTTC. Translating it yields CATSDSRTGDNEQFF.

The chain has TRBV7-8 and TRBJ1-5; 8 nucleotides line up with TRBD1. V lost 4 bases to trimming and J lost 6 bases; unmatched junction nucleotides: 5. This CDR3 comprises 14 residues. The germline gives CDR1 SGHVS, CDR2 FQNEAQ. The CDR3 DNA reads TGTGCCAGCAGCTCCGACAGGGGATCTCAGCCCCAGCATTTT. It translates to CASSSDRGSQPQHF. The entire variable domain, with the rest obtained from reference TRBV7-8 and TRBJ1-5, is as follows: GAGVSQSPRYKVAKRGQDVALRCDPISGHVSLFWYQQALGQGPEFLTYFQNEAQLDKSGLPSDRFFAERPEGSVSTLKIQRTQQEDSAVYLCASSSDRGSQPQHFGDGTRLSIL.

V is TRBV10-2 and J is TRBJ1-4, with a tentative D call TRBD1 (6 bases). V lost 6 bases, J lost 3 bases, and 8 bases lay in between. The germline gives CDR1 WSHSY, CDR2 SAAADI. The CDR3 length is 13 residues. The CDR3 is CASRGQPNEKLFF. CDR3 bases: TGCGCCAGCAGAGGACAGCCTAATGAAAAACTGTTTTTT.